This TCR beta chain was sequenced for a study of CD8 T cells in Susac syndrome. V was cut by 3 bases and J by 6 bases, with 14 bases left in between. Germline assignment: CDR1 MGHRA and CDR2 YSYEKL. The CDR3 has 15 residues. A quantity of about 0.5 to 1 ug RNA underwent reverse transcription using random hexamers. TCR beta CDR3 was amplified by immunoSEQ multiplex PCR. This amplification extended across 54 Vbeta and 13 Jbeta segments. TCRdb itself ran the immunoSEQ multiplex PCR reads through MiXCR, one entry per CDR3 protein. The sample holds 200,000 to 250,000 distinct CDR3 sequences, about 93% seen once. The CD8+ and CD4+ T cells were negatively isolated, with the TEMRA cells enriched by FACS.

This TCR was recovered from a human donor with multiple sclerosis. Sequencing was carried out using CD8+ T cells from PBMCs. The rearrangement joins TRBV4-1 to TRBJ2-2; the D call may be TRBD1 or TRBD2 (5 bases each). The CDR3 reads CASSHVGQGPGELFF. Here the CDR3 DNA reads TGCGCCAGCAGCCATGTGGGCCAGGGACCCGGGGAGCTGTTTTTT.